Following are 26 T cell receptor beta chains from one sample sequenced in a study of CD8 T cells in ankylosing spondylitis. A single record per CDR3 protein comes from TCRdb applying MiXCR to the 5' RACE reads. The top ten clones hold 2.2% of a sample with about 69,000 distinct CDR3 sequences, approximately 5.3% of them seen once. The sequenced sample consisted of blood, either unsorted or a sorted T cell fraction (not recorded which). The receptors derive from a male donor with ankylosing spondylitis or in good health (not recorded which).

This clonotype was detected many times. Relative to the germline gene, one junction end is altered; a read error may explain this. The CDR3 reads CASSLAISPNNEQFF. CDR3 bases: TGTGCTAGCAGCTTAGCGATCTCGCCGAACAATGAGCAGTTCTTC. The gene calls are TRBV7-7 and TRBJ2-1; perhaps TRBD2 as D (5 bases). This CDR3 has 15 residues. Per germline, CDR1 SSHAT and CDR2 FNYEAQ (reference sequence). The full variable domain, with the rest looked up from reference TRBV7-7 and TRBJ2-1, is GAGVSQSPRYKVTKRGQDVTLRCDPISSHATLYWYQQALGQGPEFLTYFNYEAQPDKSGLPSDRFSAERPEGSISTLTIQRTEQRDSAMYRCASSLAISPNNEQFFGPGTRLTVL.

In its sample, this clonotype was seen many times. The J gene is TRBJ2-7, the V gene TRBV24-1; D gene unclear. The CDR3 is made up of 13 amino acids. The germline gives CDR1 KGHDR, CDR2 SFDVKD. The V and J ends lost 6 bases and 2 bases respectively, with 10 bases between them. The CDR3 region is CATSPKGTYEQYF. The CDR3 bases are TGTGCCACCAGTCCTAAGGGCACCTACGAGCAGTACTTC.

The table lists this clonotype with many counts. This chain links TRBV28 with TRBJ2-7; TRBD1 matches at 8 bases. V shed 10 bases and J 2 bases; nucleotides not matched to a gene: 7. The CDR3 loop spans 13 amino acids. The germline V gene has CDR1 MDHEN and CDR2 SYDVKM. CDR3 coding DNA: TGTGCCACCACGACAGGGGATACCTACGAGCAGTACTTC. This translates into CATTTGDTYEQYF.

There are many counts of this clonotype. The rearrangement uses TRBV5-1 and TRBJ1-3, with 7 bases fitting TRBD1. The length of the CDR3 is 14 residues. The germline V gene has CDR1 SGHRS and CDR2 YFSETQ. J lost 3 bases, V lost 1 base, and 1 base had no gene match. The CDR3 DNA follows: TGCGCCAGCAGCTTGAGGGACAGTGGAAACACCATATATTTT. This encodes CASSLRDSGNTIYF.

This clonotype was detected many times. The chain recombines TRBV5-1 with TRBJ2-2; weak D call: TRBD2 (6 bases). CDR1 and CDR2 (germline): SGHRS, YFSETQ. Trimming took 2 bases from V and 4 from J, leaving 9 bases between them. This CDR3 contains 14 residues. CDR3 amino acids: CASSFGGATGELFF. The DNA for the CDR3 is TGCGCCAGCAGCTTCGGGGGAGCCACCGGGGAGCTGTTTTTT.

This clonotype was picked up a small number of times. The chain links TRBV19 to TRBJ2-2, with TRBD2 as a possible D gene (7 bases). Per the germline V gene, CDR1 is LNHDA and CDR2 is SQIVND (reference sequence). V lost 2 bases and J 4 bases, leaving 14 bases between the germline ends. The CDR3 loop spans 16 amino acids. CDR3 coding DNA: TGTGCCAGTAGTATACTTCGGGGGGCAAGCACCGGGGAGCTGTTTTTT. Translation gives CASSILRGASTGELFF.

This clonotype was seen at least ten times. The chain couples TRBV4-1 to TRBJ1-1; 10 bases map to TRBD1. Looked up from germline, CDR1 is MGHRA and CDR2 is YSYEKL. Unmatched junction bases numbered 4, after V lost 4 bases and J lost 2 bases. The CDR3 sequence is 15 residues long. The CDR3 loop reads CASSPGDRGNTEAFF. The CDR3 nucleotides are TGCGCCAGCAGCCCGGGGGACAGGGGTAACACTGAAGCTTTCTTT.

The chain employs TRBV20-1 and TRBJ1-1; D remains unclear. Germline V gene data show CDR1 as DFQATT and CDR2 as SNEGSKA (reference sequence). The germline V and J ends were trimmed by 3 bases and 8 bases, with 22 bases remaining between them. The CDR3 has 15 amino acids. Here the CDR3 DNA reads TGCAGTGCTAGCCCTCGAATTGGCCTAATAGCGGAAGCTTTCTTT. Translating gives CSASPRIGLIAEAFF.

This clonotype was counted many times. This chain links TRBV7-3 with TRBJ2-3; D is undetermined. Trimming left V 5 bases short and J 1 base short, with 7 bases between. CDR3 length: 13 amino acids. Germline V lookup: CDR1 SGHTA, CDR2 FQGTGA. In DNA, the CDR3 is TGTGCCAGCAGCACCTACGGCACAGATACGCAGTATTTT. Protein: CASSTYGTDTQYF.

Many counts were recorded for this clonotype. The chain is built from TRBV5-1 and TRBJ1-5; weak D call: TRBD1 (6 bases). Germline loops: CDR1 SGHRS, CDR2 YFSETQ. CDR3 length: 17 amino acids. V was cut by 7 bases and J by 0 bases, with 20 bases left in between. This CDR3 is CASRWGGQTRSNQPQHF. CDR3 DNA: TGCGCCAGCCGTTGGGGGGGGCAGACCCGTAGCAATCAGCCCCAGCATTTT.

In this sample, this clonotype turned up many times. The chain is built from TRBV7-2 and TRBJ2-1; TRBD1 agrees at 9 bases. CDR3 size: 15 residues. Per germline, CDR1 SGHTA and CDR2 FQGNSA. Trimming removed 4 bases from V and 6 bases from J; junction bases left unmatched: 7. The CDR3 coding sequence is TGTGCCAGCAGCTCAGGGACAGGGTACGGCAATGAGCAGTTCTTC. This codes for CASSSGTGYGNEQFF.

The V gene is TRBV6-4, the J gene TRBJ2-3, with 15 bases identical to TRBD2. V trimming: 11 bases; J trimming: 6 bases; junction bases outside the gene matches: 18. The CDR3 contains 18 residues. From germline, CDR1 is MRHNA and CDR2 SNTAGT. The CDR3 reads CACCRGLGLAGGGDTQYF. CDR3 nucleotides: TGTGCCTGCTGTCGGGGCCTGGGACTAGCGGGGGGTGGTGATACGCAGTATTTT.

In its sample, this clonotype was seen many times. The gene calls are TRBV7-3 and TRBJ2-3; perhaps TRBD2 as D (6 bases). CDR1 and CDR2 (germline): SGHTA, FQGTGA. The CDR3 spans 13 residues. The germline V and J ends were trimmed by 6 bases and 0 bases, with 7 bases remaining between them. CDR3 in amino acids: CASRRDSTDTQYF. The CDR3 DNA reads TGTGCCAGCAGGCGGGACAGCACAGATACGCAGTATTTT.

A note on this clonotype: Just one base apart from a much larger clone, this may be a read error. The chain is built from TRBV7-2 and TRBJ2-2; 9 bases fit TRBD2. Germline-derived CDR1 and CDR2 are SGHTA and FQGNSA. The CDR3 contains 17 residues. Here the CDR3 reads CATSPRGGGPGTGELFF. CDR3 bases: TGTGCCACCAGCCCGCGGGGGGGCGGCCCCGGCACCGGGGAGCTGTTTTTT.

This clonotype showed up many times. The CDR3 DNA sequence: TGTGCCACCGGGGGAGATCAAGAGACCCAGTACTTC. Its translation is CATGGDQETQYF. The chain recombines TRBV10-3 with TRBJ2-5, with D possibly matching TRBD2 (6 bases). Trimming removed 10 bases at V and 2 bases at J, with 11 bases between. Germline loops: CDR1 ENHRY, CDR2 SYGVKD. The CDR3 loop spans 12 amino acids.

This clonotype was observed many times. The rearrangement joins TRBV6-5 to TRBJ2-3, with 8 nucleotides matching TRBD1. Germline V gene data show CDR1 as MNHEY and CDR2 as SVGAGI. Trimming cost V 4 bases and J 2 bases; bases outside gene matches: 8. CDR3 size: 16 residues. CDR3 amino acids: CASSFRQGAATDTQYF. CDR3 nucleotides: TGTGCCAGCAGTTTCCGTCAGGGGGCGGCCACAGATACGCAGTATTTT.

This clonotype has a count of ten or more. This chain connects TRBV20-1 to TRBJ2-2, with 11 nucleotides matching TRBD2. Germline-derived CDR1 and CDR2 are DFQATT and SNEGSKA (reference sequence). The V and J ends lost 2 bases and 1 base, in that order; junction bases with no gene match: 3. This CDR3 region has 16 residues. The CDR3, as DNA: TGCAGTGCTAGACCACTAGCGGGGGTGAACACCGGGGAGCTGTTTTTT. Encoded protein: CSARPLAGVNTGELFF.

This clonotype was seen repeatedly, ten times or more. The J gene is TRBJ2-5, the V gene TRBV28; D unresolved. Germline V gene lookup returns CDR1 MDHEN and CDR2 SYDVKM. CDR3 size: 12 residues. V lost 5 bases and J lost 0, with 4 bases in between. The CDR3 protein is CASSRDQETQYF. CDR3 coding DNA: TGTGCCAGCAGTCGGGACCAAGAGACCCAGTACTTC.

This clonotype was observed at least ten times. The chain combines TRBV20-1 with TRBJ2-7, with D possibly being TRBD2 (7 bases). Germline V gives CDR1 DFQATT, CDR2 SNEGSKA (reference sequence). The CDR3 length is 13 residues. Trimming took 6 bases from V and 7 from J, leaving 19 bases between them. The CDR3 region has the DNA TGCAGTGCCGGAGGCCTCGGGGGGCGGGAGCAGTACTTC. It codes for CSAGGLGGREQYF.

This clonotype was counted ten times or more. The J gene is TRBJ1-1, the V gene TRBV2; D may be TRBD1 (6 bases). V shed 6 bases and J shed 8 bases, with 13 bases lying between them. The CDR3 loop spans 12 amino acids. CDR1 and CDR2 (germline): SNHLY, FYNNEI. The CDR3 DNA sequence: TGTGCCAGCAGACTCAATGACAGGGAAGCTTTCTTT. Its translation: CASRLNDREAFF. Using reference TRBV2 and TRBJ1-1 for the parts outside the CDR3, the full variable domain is EPEVTQTPSHQVTQMGQEVILRCVPISNHLYFYWYRQILGQKVEFLVSFYNNEISEKSEIFDDQFSVERPDGSNFTLKIRSTKLEDSAMYFCASRLNDREAFFGQGTRLTVV.

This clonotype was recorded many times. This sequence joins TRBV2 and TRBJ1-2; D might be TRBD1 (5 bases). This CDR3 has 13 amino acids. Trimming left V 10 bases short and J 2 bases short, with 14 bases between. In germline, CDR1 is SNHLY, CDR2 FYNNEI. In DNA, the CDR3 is TGTGCCAACACCCGGGACGTAAACTATGGCTACACCTTC. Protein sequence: CANTRDVNYGYTF. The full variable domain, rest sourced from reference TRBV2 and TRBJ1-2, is EPEVTQTPSHQVTQMGQEVILRCVPISNHLYFYWYRQILGQKVEFLVSFYNNEISEKSEIFDDQFSVERPDGSNFTLKIRSTKLEDSAMYFCANTRDVNYGYTFGSGTRLTVV.

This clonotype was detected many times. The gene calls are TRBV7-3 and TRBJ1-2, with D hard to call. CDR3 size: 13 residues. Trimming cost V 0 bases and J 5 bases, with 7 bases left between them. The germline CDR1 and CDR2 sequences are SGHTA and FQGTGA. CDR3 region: CASSLTTGYGYTF. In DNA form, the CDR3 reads TGTGCCAGCAGCTTAACCACGGGTTATGGCTACACCTTC. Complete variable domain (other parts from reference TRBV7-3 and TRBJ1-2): GAGVSQTPSNKVTEKGKYVELRCDPISGHTALYWYRQSLGQGPEFLIYFQGTGAADDSGLPNDRFFAVRPEGSVSTLKIQRTERGDSAVYLCASSLTTGYGYTFGSGTRLTVV.

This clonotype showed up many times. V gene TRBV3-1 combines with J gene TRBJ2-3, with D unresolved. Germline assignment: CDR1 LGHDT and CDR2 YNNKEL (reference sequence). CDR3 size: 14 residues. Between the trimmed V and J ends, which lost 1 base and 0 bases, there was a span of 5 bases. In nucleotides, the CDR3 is TGTGCCAGCAGCCAAGGGCTGAGCACAGATACGCAGTATTTT. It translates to CASSQGLSTDTQYF.

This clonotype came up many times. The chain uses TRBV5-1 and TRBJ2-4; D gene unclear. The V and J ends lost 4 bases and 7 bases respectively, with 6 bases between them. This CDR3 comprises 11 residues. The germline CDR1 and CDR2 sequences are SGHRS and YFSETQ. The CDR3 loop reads CASSGENIQYF. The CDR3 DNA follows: TGCGCCAGCAGCGGTGAGAACATTCAGTACTTC.

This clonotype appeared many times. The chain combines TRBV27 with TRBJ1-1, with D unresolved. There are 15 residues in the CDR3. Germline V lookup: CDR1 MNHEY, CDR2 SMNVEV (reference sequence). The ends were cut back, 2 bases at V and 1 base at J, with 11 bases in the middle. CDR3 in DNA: TGTGCCAGCAGTTTACTCCGGTCCACGAACACTGAAGCTTTCTTT. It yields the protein CASSLLRSTNTEAFF.

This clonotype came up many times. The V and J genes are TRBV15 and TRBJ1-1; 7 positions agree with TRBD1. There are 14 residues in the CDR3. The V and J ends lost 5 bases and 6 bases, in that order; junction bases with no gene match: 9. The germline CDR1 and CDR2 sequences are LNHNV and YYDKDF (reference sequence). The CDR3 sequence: CATSVTQGLPEAFF. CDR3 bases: TGTGCCACCAGCGTAACACAGGGGCTGCCTGAAGCTTTCTTT.